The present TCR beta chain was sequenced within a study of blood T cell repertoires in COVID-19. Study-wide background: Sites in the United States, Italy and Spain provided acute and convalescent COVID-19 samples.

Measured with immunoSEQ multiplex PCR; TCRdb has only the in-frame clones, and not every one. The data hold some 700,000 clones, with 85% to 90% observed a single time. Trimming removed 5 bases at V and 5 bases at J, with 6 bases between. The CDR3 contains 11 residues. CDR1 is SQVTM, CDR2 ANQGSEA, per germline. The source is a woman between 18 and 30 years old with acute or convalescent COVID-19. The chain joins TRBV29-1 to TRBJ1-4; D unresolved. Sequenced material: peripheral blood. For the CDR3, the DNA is TGCAGCGTTCTTATGAATGAAAAACTGTTTTTT. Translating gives CSVLMNEKLFF.